This T cell receptor (beta chain) originates from a study of CD8+CD57+ T cells in acquired aplastic anemia. All sequencing subjects had displayed CD8+CD57+ cell expansion on flow cytometry. V lost 0 bases to trimming and J lost 5 bases, with 11 bases between them. Germline CDR1 reads GTSNPN; CDR2 reads SVGIG (reference sequence). This CDR3 contains 14 residues. Genomic DNA constituted the template upon which TCR beta VDJ and CDR3 profiling was performed. TCRdb reanalysed the reads using MiXCR and keeps one entry per CDR3 protein. The table lists just over 450,000 distinct CDR3 sequences, roughly 34% of them singletons.

The sequence derives from a human donor with aplastic anemia. J is TRBJ1-5 and V is TRBV30; D is ambiguous. Input material: sorted CD4+, CD8+, or CD8+CD57+ T cells (not recorded which) from PBMCs. The CDR3 spells CAWSVRRPDQPQHF. As DNA, the CDR3 is TGTGCCTGGAGTGTACGACGGCCGGATCAGCCCCAGCATTTT. The variable domain in full, completed from reference TRBV30 and TRBJ1-5, reads SQTIHQWPATLVQPVGSPLSLECTVEGTSNPNLYWYRQAAGRGLQLLFYSVGIGQISSEVPQNLSASRPQDRQFILSSKKLLLSDSGFYLCAWSVRRPDQPQHFGDGTRLSIL.